This is a list of T cell receptor beta chains from one sample in a study of blood T cell repertoires in COVID-19. Produced via immunoSEQ multiplex PCR; TCRdb's table is partial and in-frame only. The sample has under 250,000 clones; 80% to 85% are singletons. The specimen sequenced was peripheral blood. These receptors all stem from a man in his fifties or sixties with active or convalescent COVID-19. CDR3s include the opening cysteine and the closing phenylalanine or tryptophan. A D gene is named only where the DNA matches it firmly. The listing skips clone size in some rows; elsewhere it reads once, few, many or a size class.

TRBD2	TRBJ2-5	NA	TRBV9	CASSFGGQETQYF	TGTGCCAGCAGCTTCGGGGGGCAAGAGACCCAGTACTTC
NA	TRBJ2-1	NA	TRBV5-1	CASSPGQQLAAYNEQFF	TGCGCCAGCAGCCCCGGACAGCAACTTGCTGCCTACAATGAGCAGTTCTTC
TRBD1	TRBJ1-4	NA	TRBV11-2	CASSLGTGQSGEKLFF	TGTGCCAGCAGCTTAGGCACGGGACAGAGTGGCGAAAAACTGTTTTTT
NA	TRBJ2-7	NA	TRBV28	CASSSGIHEQYF	TGTGCCAGCAGTTCGGGGATCCACGAGCAGTACTTC
NA	TRBJ2-5	NA	TRBV30	CAWEASLKTQYF	TGTGCCTGGGAGGCTAGCTTAAAGACCCAGTACTTC
NA	TRBJ2-7	NA	TRBV6-5	CASSYSGPTYEQYF	TGTGCCAGCAGTTACTCGGGCCCGACCTACGAGCAGTACTTC
NA	TRBJ2-7	NA	TRBV5-1	CASSLGEYEQYF	TGCGCCAGCAGCTTGGGGGAGTACGAGCAGTACTTC
NA	TRBJ2-1	NA	TRBV9	CASSVQGAPAGLDEQFF	TGTGCCAGCAGCGTACAGGGGGCCCCAGCGGGGCTCGATGAGCAGTTCTTC
NA	TRBJ2-1	NA	TRBV29-1	CSVDPSESEQFF	TGCAGCGTTGATCCTTCCGAGAGTGAGCAGTTCTTC
TRBD1	TRBJ1-2	once	TRBV2	CASSEVTGDYGYTF	TGTGCCAGCAGTGAGGTGACAGGGGACTATGGCTACACCTTC
TRBD1	TRBJ2-7	NA	TRBV3-1/TRBV3-2	CASSQVDRVENEQYF	TGTGCCAGCAGCCAAGTTGACAGGGTTGAAAACGAGCAGTACTTC
NA	TRBJ1-6	NA	TRBV5-8	CASSSDRNSPLHF	TGTGCCAGCAGCTCGGACAGAAATTCACCCCTCCACTTT
NA	TRBJ2-3	many	TRBV12-3/TRBV12-4	CASSTRFTDTQYF	TGTGCCAGCAGTACACGTTTTACAGATACGCAGTATTTT
NA	TRBJ1-6	NA	TRBV18	CASSPSGSPNSPLHF	TGTGCCAGCTCACCCAGCGGGAGCCCAAATTCACCCCTCCACTTT
TRBD1	TRBJ1-2	NA	TRBV5-8	CASTYPRTGGASGYTF	TGTGCCAGCACCTACCCGAGGACAGGGGGCGCGAGCGGCTACACCTTC
NA	TRBJ1-1	NA	TRBV5-1	CASSLVGGGVTEAFF	TGCGCCAGCAGCTTGGTAGGCGGGGGGGTCACTGAAGCTTTCTTT
NA	TRBJ1-2	NA	TRBV7-9	CASSFSGNGYTF	TGTGCCAGCAGCTTCTCGGGTAACGGCTACACCTTC
NA	TRBJ1-1	NA	TRBV2	CASGFLNTEAFF	TGTGCCAGCGGCTTCCTGAACACTGAAGCTTTCTTT